The T cell receptor (beta chain) under discussion was sequenced for a study of cytomegalovirus exposure and HLA in healthy donors. Study-wide results and caveats: The majority of CMV-associated TCR beta chains were reported as apparently HLA-restricted in a later analysis.

About this clone itself: The antigen is unknown.

A multiplex PCR was run with 60 Vbeta primers and 13 Jbeta primers. Generated by immunoSEQ multiplex PCR, the TCRdb table keeps only in-frame clones and is missing some. Of about 160,000 clones listed, 82% are singletons. The germline V gene has CDR1 SGHRS and CDR2 YFSETQ. Trimming pared 0 bases from V and 0 bases from J, leaving 10 bases between. This CDR3 is built from 16 residues. V is TRBV5-1 and J is TRBJ1-3, with D uncertain. The receptor was derived from a male donor in good health and CMV-seronegative. The sequencing input was PBMCs. The CDR3 protein is CASSLVAGSSGNTIYF. The CDR3 DNA follows: TGCGCCAGCAGCTTGGTGGCGGGGAGCTCTGGAAACACCATATATTTT.